This T cell receptor beta chain comes out of a study of cytomegalovirus exposure and HLA in healthy donors. J was trimmed by 2 bases and V by 5 bases; bases with no gene match: 5. This CDR3 region has 14 residues. Germline V CDR1 and CDR2: SNHLY, FYNNEI. PCR primers comprised 60 Vbeta and 13 Jbeta primers. The repertoire was sequenced with immunoSEQ multiplex PCR; TCRdb's copy has only in-frame clones and lacks some. In total, the table holds tens of thousands of clones. The clonotype was recovered from a woman younger than 35 in good health and CMV-seronegative. The sample taken for sequencing was PBMCs. V is TRBV2 and J is TRBJ1-1, with 7 bases matching TRBD1. CDR3 in amino acids: CASSNRDSNTEAFF. The CDR3 DNA follows: TGTGCCAGCAGTAACAGGGACAGTAACACTGAAGCTTTCTTT.